The TCR beta chain under discussion was sequenced for a study of blood T cells in healthy people across ages (dated by TCRdb to between 2014 and 2016). For the study in its entirety: In model experiments, template switching captured about one uniquely barcoded TCR beta cDNA molecule for every two T cells. The study measured age-related changes in TCR beta repertoire diversity using deep sequencing normalized with unique cDNA molecular identifiers. The donors were divided into four age groups: young (average roughly 15 years), middle-aged (about 40), aged (approximately 62) and long-lived (around 87). To avoid experimental bias, donors of different ages were spread randomly across the sequencing lanes. The study analyzed two additional independent replicas of 1 million unique cDNA reads from the same blood draw for two donors, one aged 18 to 30 and one aged 80 or older. Here is what the overall study found, with its caveats: There was a strong correlation between observed TCR beta diversity and the percentage of naive T cells measured by flow cytometry. Conclusive comparison of naive and antigen-experienced compartments was prevented by the profiling of bulk unsorted PBMCs. Compared with the aged group, the long-lived group had more naive CD4+ T cells, fewer expanded clones and increased TCR diversity, a pattern suggesting age selection. Total diversity estimates from one million sequenced T cells were considered lower bounds and underestimates. Observed TCR beta diversity per million T cells fell roughly linearly with age, and a significant reduction was already apparent by age about 36. The CMV infection status of donors was not known, potentially confounding age-related changes in expanded clonotypes.

The library relied on 5' RACE. For sequencing, an Illumina HiSeq 2500 was employed. A second roughly 6 to 12 cycle PCR used a sample-barcoded 5' primer and a J-beta primer mix. A template-switch 5' adaptor carrying 12 random nucleotides introduced a unique molecular identifier onto each TCR beta cDNA molecule. Each sample yielded at least 2.5 million CDR3-containing paired-end reads. First-strand cDNA was synthesized from all RNA with the Mint cDNA synthesis kit, primed by a TRBC-specific oligonucleotide. Following uracil-DNA glycosylase treatment, all cDNA underwent a first 18-cycle PCR with the universal primers M1SS and BC2_uni_R. Per the original workflow: For normalization, 1 million high-quality reads were randomly selected from each sample, with every read carrying a distinct molecular identifier. Instead of being binned into consensus sequences, reads with shared molecular identifiers were discarded. CDR3 identification, clonotype clustering and error correction used MiTCR with a Q25 quality threshold and the strictest error-elimination algorithm. Lower-bound total TCR beta diversity was estimated with a nonparametric unseen species model using Euler transformation. TCRdb applied fastp at Q25 and MiXCR to the public reads, then kept only in-frame beta chains. Identical CDR3 protein sequences are pooled into one entry, listed with their most common genes and DNA. TCRdb's processing, not the authors' own work, is the source of the V and J calls. Within this sample are about 730,000 distinct CDR3 sequences, with approximately 39% of them counted one time only. The ten largest clonotypes hold around a fifth of the sample.

The approximately 41 donors, aged roughly 6 to 95 years, were systemically healthy Caucasian individuals from Russia. Each donor gave 8 to 10 milliliters of peripheral blood, drawn into EDTA-treated Vacutainer tubes. PBMCs were isolated by Ficoll-Paque density-gradient centrifugation, with at least 6 million obtained per sample. Trizol reagent was used to extract total RNA from the PBMCs, yielding at least 6 micrograms per sample. The percentages of naive CD45RAhigh/CD27high T cells were determined by flow cytometry on a PBMC aliquot from every donor. Comments on this clonotype: What this receptor recognizes is not known. Base qualities were left out, and no much larger clone turns up one base away.

Relative to germline, V is missing 2 bases and J is missing 8 bases, with 5 bases of the junction outside any gene match. The CDR3 spans 12 residues, from the cysteine through the phenylalanine. Solely the CDR3 DNA is kept, with 36 bases framed from the first base. CDR1 and CDR2 are drawn from the germline V gene (reference sequence): DFQATT, SNEGSKA. This receptor was identified in a woman aged 55-69 years in good health. Sequenced sample: blood. The V gene is TRBV20-1 and the J gene is TRBJ1-2, and TRBD1 aligns with 7 junction nucleotides. The DNA is as follows: TGCAGTGCTAGAAGACAGGGAAAGGGCTACACCTTC. Translated, this is CSARRQGKGYTF.